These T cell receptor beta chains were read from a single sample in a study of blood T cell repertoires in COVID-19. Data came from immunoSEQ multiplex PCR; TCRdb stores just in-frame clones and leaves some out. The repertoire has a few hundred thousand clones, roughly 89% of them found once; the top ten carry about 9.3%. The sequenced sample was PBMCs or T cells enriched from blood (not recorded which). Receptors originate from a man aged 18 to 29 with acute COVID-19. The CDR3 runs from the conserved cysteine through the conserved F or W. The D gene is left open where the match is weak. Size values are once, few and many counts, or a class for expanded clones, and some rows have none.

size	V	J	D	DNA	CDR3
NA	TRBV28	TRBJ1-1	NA	TGTGCCAGCAGTTTCGGGGGGAATGGAATGAACACTGAAGCTTTCTTT	CASSFGGNGMNTEAFF
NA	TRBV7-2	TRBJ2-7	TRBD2	TGTGCCAGCAGCCACGGACTAGGCTACGAGCAGTACTTC	CASSHGLGYEQYF
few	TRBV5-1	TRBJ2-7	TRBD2	TGCGCCAGCAGCTTGGTCACTAGCGGGGAATACGAGCAGTACTTC	CASSLVTSGEYEQYF
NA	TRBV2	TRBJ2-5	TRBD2	TGTGCCAGCAGTGGACTAGCGGGAGAACAGACCCAGTACTTC	CASSGLAGEQTQYF
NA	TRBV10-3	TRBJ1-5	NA	TGTGCCATCAGTGAGACTATGCAGGGTTTAGATCAGCCCCAGCATTTT	CAISETMQGLDQPQHF
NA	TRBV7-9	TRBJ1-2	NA	TGTGCCAGCAGCGGAGGAGCAGGTGGCGGCTACACCTTC	CASSGGAGGGYTF
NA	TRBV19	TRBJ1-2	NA	TGTGCCAGCCAGACAGCGCACTATGGCTACACCTTC	CASQTAHYGYTF
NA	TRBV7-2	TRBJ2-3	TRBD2	TGTGCCAGCCGGACTAGCGGGTCTACAGATACGCAGTATTTT	CASRTSGSTDTQYF
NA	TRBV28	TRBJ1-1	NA	TGTGCCAGCAGAATACAGGTGAACACTGAAGCTTTCTTT	CASRIQVNTEAFF
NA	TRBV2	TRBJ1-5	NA	TGTGCCAGCAGTTTCGGGAATAGCAATCAGCCCCAGCATTTT	CASSFGNSNQPQHF
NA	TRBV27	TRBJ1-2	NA	TGTGCCAGCAGTTCAGAATTTAACTATGGCTACACCTTC	CASSSEFNYGYTF
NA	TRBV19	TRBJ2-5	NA	TGTGCCAGTAGTGAGGAAGAGACCCAGTACTTC	CASSEEETQYF
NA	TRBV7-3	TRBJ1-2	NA	TGTGCCAGCAGCTTAAAGGAGGGATACCGCAGCGTCTATGGCTACACCTTC	CASSLKEGYRSVYGYTF
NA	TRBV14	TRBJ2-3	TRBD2	TGTGCCAGCAGCCATACTAGCGGGCCAAGCACAGATACGCAGTATTTT	CASSHTSGPSTDTQYF
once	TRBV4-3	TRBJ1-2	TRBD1	TGCGCCAGCAGCCAGACAGGGGGCTATGGCTACACCTTC	CASSQTGGYGYTF
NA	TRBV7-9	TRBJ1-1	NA	TGTGCCAGCGGACAGTTTAACACTGAAGCTTTCTTT	CASGQFNTEAFF
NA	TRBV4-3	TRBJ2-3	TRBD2	TGCGCCAGCAGCCAAGGGACTAGCGGGACCACAGATACGCAGTATTTT	CASSQGTSGTTDTQYF
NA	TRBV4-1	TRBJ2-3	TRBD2	TGCGCCAGCAGCCAAGATCGGACTAGCGGGAGCCGGGGTACGCAGTATTTT	CASSQDRTSGSRGTQYF
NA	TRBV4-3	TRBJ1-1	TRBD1	TGCGCCAGCAGCCAAAAGACAGGGTTGAACACTGAAGCTTTCTTT	CASSQKTGLNTEAFF
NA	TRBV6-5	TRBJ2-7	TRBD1	TGTGCCAGCAGCTGGGGACAGCTAGCCGGTGAGCAGTACTTC	CASSWGQLAGEQYF
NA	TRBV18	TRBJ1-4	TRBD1	TGTGCCAGCTCACATGCCCCGGGACAGGGTAATGAAAAACTGTTTTTT	CASSHAPGQGNEKLFF
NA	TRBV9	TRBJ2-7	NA	TGTGCCAGCAGCGTAGAATGGGGGGGCGGATACGAGCAGTACTTC	CASSVEWGGGYEQYF